The sequence of this T cell receptor beta chain was determined in a study of T cell responses to AZD1222 COVID-19 vaccine. The study's findings and limits: Repertoires were obtained only post-peak T cell response. Clonal diversity was possibly underestimated, and the donors were mostly white British, with more females.

In regard to this clone: The antigen is undetermined.

The germline gives CDR1 MDHEN, CDR2 SYDVKM. The CDR3 runs 13 residues. The ends were cut back, 2 bases at V and 5 bases at J, with 9 bases in the middle. Using immunoSEQ multiplex PCR, the repertoire was profiled, and TCRdb retains in-frame clones only, with some absent. In the table there are around 150,000 clones, 65% to 90% of which are singletons. Sequenced material: peripheral blood, taken 28 days after the second dose of the MenACWY control vaccine. This chain joins TRBV28 and TRBJ2-5; D is possibly TRBD2 (6 bases). The origin of this receptor is an adult who received the MenACWY meningococcal vaccine as a control. CDR3 coding DNA: TGTGCCAGCAGTTTAGCGGGAAGGGAGACCCAGTACTTC. This encodes CASSLAGRETQYF.